A selection of T cell receptor beta chains follows, all from one sample in a study of T cell responses to AZD1222 COVID-19 vaccine. Only in-frame clones appear in the TCRdb table, and some are missing; sequencing was by immunoSEQ multiplex PCR. The repertoire holds about 270,000 clones, with approximately 94% as singletons. Sequencing used peripheral blood, obtained 28 days after the second AZD1222 dose. These receptors originate from an adult who received the AZD1222 COVID-19 vaccine. Both conserved end residues are part of each CDR3. D genes are given only for firm matches. Clone size appears in some rows only: once, few, many, or a class for an expanded clone.

D gene: NA; V gene: TRBV19; clone size: once; J gene: TRBJ2-7; CDR3 protein: CASSINRERYEQYF; CDR3 DNA: TGTGCCAGTAGTATCAACAGGGAAAGGTACGAGCAGTACTTC
D gene: NA; V gene: TRBV28; clone size: NA; J gene: TRBJ2-7; CDR3 protein: CASSSLGEQYF; CDR3 DNA: TGTGCCAGCAGCTCGCTCGGCGAGCAGTACTTC
D gene: NA; V gene: TRBV7-2; clone size: NA; J gene: TRBJ2-1; CDR3 protein: CASSPGSYNEQFF; CDR3 DNA: TGTGCCAGCAGCCCCGGGTCTTACAATGAGCAGTTCTTC
D gene: TRBD2; V gene: TRBV6-5; clone size: few; J gene: TRBJ2-3; CDR3 protein: CASSYGAGGPDTQYF; CDR3 DNA: TGTGCCAGCAGTTACGGGGCGGGAGGGCCAGATACGCAGTATTTT
D gene: TRBD2; V gene: TRBV3-1/TRBV3-2; clone size: NA; J gene: TRBJ2-1; CDR3 protein: CASSQGLAGVGCYNEQFF; CDR3 DNA: TGTGCCAGCAGCCAAGGACTAGCGGGAGTCGGTTGCTACAATGAGCAGTTCTTC
D gene: NA; V gene: TRBV11-2; clone size: NA; J gene: TRBJ2-3; CDR3 protein: CASRGTSADTQYF; CDR3 DNA: TGTGCCAGCAGGGGGACTTCAGCGGATACGCAGTATTTT
D gene: TRBD1; V gene: TRBV29-1; clone size: few; J gene: TRBJ1-1; CDR3 protein: CSVETGFWKTEAFF; CDR3 DNA: TGCAGCGTTGAGACAGGGTTTTGGAAGACTGAAGCTTTCTTT
D gene: TRBD1; V gene: TRBV2; clone size: NA; J gene: TRBJ1-6; CDR3 protein: CASSVETGEYSPLHF; CDR3 DNA: TGTGCCAGCAGTGTGGAGACAGGGGAATATTCACCCCTCCACTTT
D gene: NA; V gene: TRBV15; clone size: NA; J gene: TRBJ1-2; CDR3 protein: CATSRGDGGYTF; CDR3 DNA: TGTGCCACCAGCAGGGGGGATGGGGGCTACACCTTC
D gene: NA; V gene: TRBV5-1; clone size: NA; J gene: TRBJ2-5; CDR3 protein: CASSLDGSSTQYF; CDR3 DNA: TGCGCCAGCAGCTTGGACGGCTCCTCCACCCAGTACTTC
D gene: NA; V gene: TRBV28; clone size: NA; J gene: TRBJ1-5; CDR3 protein: CASSPEGLRTQHF; CDR3 DNA: TGTGCCAGCAGTCCGGAGGGACTCCGGACCCAGCATTTT
D gene: NA; V gene: TRBV15; clone size: NA; J gene: TRBJ2-1; CDR3 protein: CATSISGADEQFF; CDR3 DNA: TGTGCCACCAGCATATCGGGAGCCGATGAGCAGTTCTTC
D gene: TRBD2; V gene: TRBV27; clone size: NA; J gene: TRBJ2-7; CDR3 protein: CASSPGGPYEQYF; CDR3 DNA: TGTGCCAGCAGTCCGGGGGGTCCCTACGAGCAGTACTTC